This T cell receptor (beta chain) was documented in a study of shared clonotypes between healthy human individuals. All donors qualified as healthy HIV-negative adults and had experienced no recent acute infections or vaccinations. Findings and caveats of the study: Expectations were that clonotype sharing among donors would be affected by sequencing depth.

DNA from unsorted PBMC was sequenced on ten immunoSEQ deep assay plates. The repertoire was sequenced with immunoSEQ multiplex PCR; TCRdb's copy has only in-frame clones and lacks some. The sample includes about half a million clones, around 79% seen only once; the top ten take under 15%. The CDR3 extends over 14 amino acids. Unmatched junction bases numbered 2, after V lost 3 bases and J lost 5 bases. Germline CDR1 SGHTA, CDR2 FQGNSA. Notes on this clone: Its specificity is not known.

The clonotype comes from a woman aged 40 to 50 in good health. Some clones in this sample may be carry-over from other donors' samples. The V gene is TRBV7-2, the J gene TRBJ1-5, with 9 bases aligning to TRBD1. The sequenced sample was PBMCs. For the CDR3, the DNA is TGTGCCAGCAGCTTTCGACAGGGGGATCAGCCCCAGCATTTT. The encoded protein is CASSFRQGDQPQHF.